Listed below are T cell receptor beta chains from one sample, sequenced in a study of patients and donors after allogeneic stem cell transplantation. A single record per CDR3 protein comes from TCRdb applying MiXCR to the RT-PCR reads. Of approximately 210,000 distinct CDR3 sequences in the sample, 35% to 50% were seen once. Input material: blood, either unsorted or a sorted T cell fraction (not recorded which). These receptor sequences come from a human donor who was either an allogeneic HSCT recipient or a stem cell or donor lymphocyte infusion donor (not recorded which). It is not recorded whose cells these are; they may come from a transplant donor. Each CDR3 is given with its conserved first and last residue. The order of the fields is D gene, V gene, J gene, clone size, CDR3 protein, CDR3 DNA. A D gene is named only where the DNA matches it firmly. Expanded clones get a size class; other rows say once, few or many, or leave the size out.

D gene: TRBD2
V gene: TRBV7-3
J gene: TRBJ2-5
clone size: NA
CDR3 protein: CASSSGAGGETQYF
CDR3 DNA: TGTGCCAGCAGCTCAGGAGCGGGGGGAGAGACCCAGTACTTC

D gene: TRBD1
V gene: TRBV29-1
J gene: TRBJ1-2
clone size: NA
CDR3 protein: CSVPDRDRGYTF
CDR3 DNA: TGCAGCGTCCCGGACAGGGATCGCGGCTACACCTTC

D gene: TRBD1
V gene: TRBV28
J gene: TRBJ1-2
clone size: NA
CDR3 protein: CASSLTGQGLRGYTF
CDR3 DNA: TGTGCCAGCAGTTTGACGGGACAGGGATTAAGAGGCTACACCTTC

D gene: NA
V gene: TRBV11-2
J gene: TRBJ1-1
clone size: NA
CDR3 protein: CASSLPKGQGTEAFF
CDR3 DNA: TGTGCCAGCAGCTTACCCAAGGGCCAGGGAACTGAAGCTTTCTTT

D gene: NA
V gene: TRBV4-3
J gene: TRBJ2-1
clone size: NA
CDR3 protein: CASSQGLLPRSYNEQFF
CDR3 DNA: TGCGCCAGCAGCCAAGGGCTACTCCCCAGGTCCTACAATGAGCAGTTCTTC

D gene: TRBD1
V gene: TRBV12-3/TRBV12-4
J gene: TRBJ1-5
clone size: few
CDR3 protein: CASSLEGQGRNQPQHF
CDR3 DNA: TGTGCCAGCAGTTTGGAAGGACAGGGCCGTAATCAGCCCCAGCATTTT

D gene: NA
V gene: TRBV6-4
J gene: TRBJ1-1
clone size: few
CDR3 protein: CASSADRNTEAFF
CDR3 DNA: TGTGCCAGCAGTGCCGACAGGAACACTGAAGCTTTCTTT

D gene: NA
V gene: TRBV12-3/TRBV12-4
J gene: TRBJ1-2
clone size: NA
CDR3 protein: CASSLQDSYGYTF
CDR3 DNA: TGTGCCAGCAGTTTACAGGACAGCTATGGCTACACCTTC

D gene: NA
V gene: TRBV7-9
J gene: TRBJ2-7
clone size: NA
CDR3 protein: CASGTYYEQYF
CDR3 DNA: TGTGCCAGCGGGACTTACTACGAGCAGTACTTC

D gene: TRBD2
V gene: TRBV4-3
J gene: TRBJ2-7
clone size: NA
CDR3 protein: CASSLTGTSDEQYF
CDR3 DNA: TGCGCCAGCAGCCTAACCGGGACTAGCGACGAGCAGTACTTC

D gene: TRBD1
V gene: TRBV24-1
J gene: TRBJ2-7
clone size: NA
CDR3 protein: CATSDSGTVMYEQYF
CDR3 DNA: TGTGCCACCAGTGACTCCGGGACAGTGATGTACGAGCAGTACTTC

D gene: NA
V gene: TRBV12-5
J gene: TRBJ2-1
clone size: NA
CDR3 protein: CASGDYNEQFF
CDR3 DNA: TGTGCTAGTGGAGATTACAATGAGCAGTTCTTC

D gene: NA
V gene: TRBV14
J gene: TRBJ2-7
clone size: few
CDR3 protein: CASSPTGSYEQYF
CDR3 DNA: TGTGCCAGCAGCCCGACAGGTAGCTACGAGCAGTACTTC

D gene: NA
V gene: TRBV7-9
J gene: TRBJ2-5
clone size: NA
CDR3 protein: CASAPGLGETQYF
CDR3 DNA: TGTGCCAGCGCACCGGGTCTAGGGGAGACCCAGTACTTC

D gene: TRBD1
V gene: TRBV5-1
J gene: TRBJ1-5
clone size: few
CDR3 protein: CASKEGGWSNQPQHF
CDR3 DNA: TGCGCCAGCAAGGAAGGGGGCTGGAGCAATCAGCCCCAGCATTTT

D gene: TRBD1
V gene: TRBV4-3
J gene: TRBJ1-5
clone size: NA
CDR3 protein: CASSQAVQGVYQPQHF
CDR3 DNA: TGCGCCAGCAGCCAAGCAGTCCAGGGGGTATATCAGCCCCAGCATTTT

D gene: NA
V gene: TRBV20-1
J gene: TRBJ1-5
clone size: few
CDR3 protein: CSARPGQGHNQPQHF
CDR3 DNA: TGCAGTGCCAGACCAGGGCAGGGGCACAATCAGCCCCAGCATTTT

D gene: NA
V gene: TRBV19
J gene: TRBJ1-4
clone size: NA
CDR3 protein: CASLANNEKLFF
CDR3 DNA: TGTGCCAGCTTAGCGAATAATGAAAAACTGTTTTTT

D gene: NA
V gene: TRBV6-5
J gene: TRBJ1-4
clone size: NA
CDR3 protein: CASSSRAKLRGKLFF
CDR3 DNA: TGTGCCAGCAGTTCCCGGGCCAAACTCCGGGGGAAACTGTTTTTT

D gene: NA
V gene: TRBV12-3/TRBV12-4
J gene: TRBJ1-5
clone size: few
CDR3 protein: CASRLGSNSNQPQHF
CDR3 DNA: TGTGCCAGCAGACTCGGTAGTAATAGCAATCAGCCCCAGCATTTT

D gene: NA
V gene: TRBV25-1
J gene: TRBJ2-1
clone size: NA
CDR3 protein: CASSARARSSYNEQFF
CDR3 DNA: TGTGCCAGCAGTGCCAGGGCTAGGAGCTCCTACAATGAGCAGTTCTTC

D gene: NA
V gene: TRBV24-1
J gene: TRBJ1-2
clone size: NA
CDR3 protein: CATSDVGTYYGYTF
CDR3 DNA: TGTGCCACCAGTGACGTCGGGACATACTATGGCTACACCTTC